This T cell receptor (beta chain) was captured by sequencing in a study of graft-versus-host responses after intestinal transplantation. Study-wide context: Isolated intestinal, liver-intestinal, or multivisceral transplants had been given to the recipients. Anti-thymocyte globulin induction preceded three to four years of tacrolimus and steroid maintenance in all recipients.

Some clones are missing from TCRdb's copy, which holds only in-frame ones; the method was immunoSEQ multiplex PCR. The sample lists approximately 54,000 clones; roughly 84% were seen once. J lost 2 bases, V lost 5 bases, and 7 bases had no gene match. This CDR3 has 15 residues. The germline V gene has CDR1 SGHTA and CDR2 FQGNSA. Broader study findings: Recipient bone marrow held GvH clones, some seen earlier in ileum or blood. Early after transplant, HvG declines were associated with peak levels of circulating GvH clones.

Concerning this clone: Its antigen is as yet unknown.

This rearrangement joins TRBV7-2 to TRBJ2-7; 9 bases match TRBD2. The sequence derives from a human donor who was the organ donor for an intestinal transplant. The sample consisted of unstimulated CD4+ T cells sorted from spleen or lymph node cells, taken before transplant. CDR3 sequence reads: CASSPEASGAYEQYF. CDR3 nucleotides: TGTGCCAGCAGCCCAGAGGCTAGCGGGGCCTACGAGCAGTACTTC.